The 16 T cell receptor beta chains in this list originate from one sample, sequenced in a study of spatial heterogeneity in lung cancer (dated by TCRdb to between 2018 and 2021). To prepare the library, 5' RACE was applied. Sequenced on a NextSeq 500. TCRdb reprocessing: public reads trimmed at Q25 with fastp, clones called with MiXCR, in-frame beta chains kept. Entries are consolidated by CDR3 protein sequence, retaining the most common genes and DNA. The sample contains tens of thousands of distinct CDR3 sequences, approximately 15% of them found a single time. Clones ranked in the top ten supply 55% to 65% of the sample. The time point label, as the study defines it: sample taken at primary tumor resection. This specimen was PBMCs, taken at surgery. The source of these receptors is a male donor with early-stage non-small cell lung cancer.

V usage is TRBV11-1 and J usage is TRBJ2-2; the D is unclear. The CDR3 extends over 15 amino acids. V was cut by 5 bases and J by 0 bases, with 10 bases left in between. CDR1 is SGHAT, CDR2 FQDESV, per germline (reference sequence). Written as DNA, the CDR3 is TGTGCCAGCAGCCCACGACACGCGAACACCGGGGAGCTGTTTTTT. Translated, it gives CASSPRHANTGELFF.

This chain uses TRBV2 with TRBJ2-7; 7 positions match TRBD1. Germline lookup yields CDR1 SNHLY and CDR2 FYNNEI. V dropped 3 bases and J dropped 6; count of bases not matched to a gene: 2. The CDR3 sequence is 12 residues long. Here the CDR3 reads CASSDDRVEQYF. The CDR3 region has the DNA TGTGCCAGCAGTGATGACAGGGTCGAGCAGTACTTC.

This clonotype was seen more than once but under ten times. The rearrangement joins TRBV5-4 to TRBJ1-1, with D perhaps TRBD1 (5 bases). The length of the CDR3 is 13 residues. V was trimmed by 2 bases and J by 8 bases, leaving 13 bases between them. Germline assignment: CDR1 SGHNT and CDR2 YYREEE (reference sequence). CDR3 residues: CASSLSGWREAFF. The CDR3 DNA is TGTGCCAGCAGCTTATCAGGGTGGAGGGAAGCTTTCTTT.

The chain recombines TRBV19 with TRBJ2-1; D not certain. The CDR3 runs 13 residues. Germline CDR1 reads LNHDA; CDR2 reads SQIVND (reference sequence). V was shortened by 5 bases and J by 9 bases, with 14 bases between the two germline ends. The CDR3 DNA sequence: TGTGCCAGTAGTCCGGGCGTCATCGGTGAGCAGTTCTTC. Amino acids: CASSPGVIGEQFF.

This clonotype was observed a few times. This chain uses TRBV6-5 with TRBJ1-4; no clear D. The ends were cut back, 6 bases at V and 5 bases at J, with 10 bases in the middle. This CDR3 is 13 amino acids long. The V gene's germline CDR1 is MNHEY and CDR2 SVGAGI. CDR3 protein: CASSYGVNEKLFF. The DNA of the CDR3 is TGTGCCAGCAGCTACGGAGTCAATGAAAAACTGTTTTTT.

V gene TRBV4-1 combines with J gene TRBJ1-2; 11 bases align to TRBD1. This CDR3 comprises 12 residues. Trimming took 4 bases from V and 14 from J; bases not matched to a gene: 6. The V gene's germline CDR1 is MGHRA and CDR2 YSYEKL. In nucleotides, the CDR3 is TGCGCCAGCAGCCGTGGACAGGGGGCGATAACCTTC. This sequence encodes CASSRGQGAITF.

A few counts support this clonotype. The CDR3 reads CSASRDRSTDTQYF. The CDR3 DNA reads as TGCAGTGCTAGCCGGGACAGGAGCACAGATACGCAGTATTTT. V usage is TRBV20-1 and J usage is TRBJ2-3; 8 bases agree with TRBD1. J gave up 0 bases and V 3 bases, and 2 bases lay outside the gene matches. Germline CDR1 reads DFQATT; CDR2 reads SNEGSKA (reference sequence). The CDR3 consists of 14 residues.

This clonotype appeared a few times. The rearrangement uses TRBV3-1 and TRBJ2-7; no definite D call. The V end lost 4 bases, the J end lost 4 bases, and 14 bases lay between the germline ends. CDR3 size: 14 residues. CDR1 and CDR2 from the germline V gene are LGHDT and YNNKEL (reference sequence). The CDR3 coding sequence is TGTGCCAGCAGCCGCTCCATTGGGGTTTACGAGCAGTACTTC. Its translation is CASSRSIGVYEQYF.

Ten or more counts support this clonotype. The J gene is TRBJ2-3, the V gene TRBV29-1; D call uncertain. V was pared by 8 bases and J by 2 bases, with 5 bases between. Per the germline V gene, CDR1 is SQVTM and CDR2 is ANQGSEA. This CDR3 has 10 residues. CDR3 bases: TGCAGCACCGACACAGATACGCAGTATTTT. Amino acids: CSTDTDTQYF.

V is TRBV5-4 and J is TRBJ1-2; the D gene is possibly TRBD1 (6 bases). The CDR3 length is 14 residues. Germline lookup yields CDR1 SGHNT and CDR2 YYREEE (reference sequence). V was cut by 5 bases and J by 0 bases, with 11 bases left in between. The CDR3 spells CASSIQGTNYGYTF. CDR3 nucleotides: TGTGCCAGCAGTATACAGGGAACTAACTATGGCTACACCTTC.

Ten or more counts support this clonotype. The chain has TRBV4-1 and TRBJ2-7; 9 bases map to TRBD1. V dropped 3 bases and J dropped 2; count of bases not matched to a gene: 8. The CDR3 loop spans 16 amino acids. In germline, CDR1 is MGHRA, CDR2 YSYEKL. The CDR3 sequence is CASSHLTGGWPYEQYF. CDR3 coding DNA: TGCGCCAGCAGCCACCTCACAGGGGGCTGGCCCTACGAGCAGTACTTC.

This clonotype was seen ten or more times. The chain links TRBV7-6 to TRBJ2-5, with D possibly matching TRBD1 (5 bases). The CDR3 runs 15 residues. V was trimmed by 2 bases and J by 2 bases, leaving 12 bases between them. The germline V gene encodes CDR1 SGHVS and CDR2 FNYEAQ. The CDR3 loop is CASSLLRQRQETQYF. CDR3 DNA sequence: TGTGCCAGCAGCTTACTTCGACAGCGTCAAGAGACCCAGTACTTC.

The V call is TRBV29-1, the J call TRBJ1-2, with 10 nucleotides matching TRBD1. The V segment lost 4 bases and the J segment 6 bases; nucleotides outside the gene matches: 5. There are 13 residues in the CDR3. Germline lookup yields CDR1 SQVTM and CDR2 ANQGSEA. The CDR3 spells CSVGETGGDGYTF. In nucleotides, the CDR3 is TGCAGCGTTGGGGAGACAGGGGGCGATGGCTACACCTTC.

This chain connects TRBV7-6 to TRBJ2-2; D not certain. Germline CDR1 and CDR2: SGHVS and FNYEAQ. The CDR3 consists of 13 residues. The V end was cut by 8 bases, the J end by 5 bases, with 12 bases between. CDR3: CASFTAETGELFF. For the CDR3, the DNA is TGTGCCAGCTTCACTGCGGAGACCGGGGAGCTGTTTTTT. Full variable domain (rest looked up from reference TRBV7-6 and TRBJ2-2): GAGVSQSPRYKVTKRGQDVALRCDPISGHVSLYWYRQALGQGPEFLTYFNYEAQQDKSGLPNDRFSAERPEGSISTLTIQRTEQRDSAMYRCASFTAETGELFFGEGSRLTVL.

This clonotype came up a few times. The V and J genes are TRBV9 and TRBJ2-7, with D possibly being TRBD2 (6 bases). The ends were cut back, 0 bases at V and 6 bases at J, with 16 bases in the middle. The CDR3 has 15 residues. Germline lookup yields CDR1 SGDLS and CDR2 YYNGEE. The CDR3 DNA follows: TGTGCCAGCAGCGTAGGACCTAGCGAGTTTTCCGAGCAGTACTTC. This encodes CASSVGPSEFSEQYF.

Regarding this clonotype: This may be a read error, as it is one base from a much larger clone. The chain recombines TRBV19 with TRBJ1-4; D is undetermined. Trimming took off 11 bases at V and 8 bases at J, with 9 bases between the two ends. The CDR3 is 10 residues long. CDR1 and CDR2 from the germline V gene are LNHDA and SQIVND (reference sequence). The CDR3: CARGEEKLFF. Here the CDR3 DNA reads TGTGCCCGTGGCGAGGAAAAACTGTTTTTT.